A selection of T cell receptor beta chains follows, all from one sample in a study of early T cells in non-severe SARS-CoV-2 infection. MiXCR, run by TCRdb on the 5' RACE reads, gives a single entry per CDR3 protein. The table lists tens of thousands of distinct CDR3 sequences, 11% of them singletons. The specimen was whole blood. The receptors come from an adult who was a healthcare worker with PCR-confirmed SARS-CoV-2 infection or an uninfected control (not recorded which). Both conserved end residues are part of each CDR3. Each record gives: V gene, J gene, CDR3 protein.

>TRBV29-1|TRBJ2-1
CSVGSLAGERSYNEQFF
>TRBV7-8|TRBJ2-3
CASSKRQGMTTDTQYF
>TRBV28|TRBJ2-5
CASSWETETQYF
>TRBV18|TRBJ1-2
CASSPGRVRYTF
>TRBV11-2|TRBJ2-7
CASSLGRDRGPGEQYF
>TRBV28|TRBJ1-2
CASSLPELRGYTF
>TRBV20-1|TRBJ1-2
CSARGQGIHYGYTF
>TRBV10-3|TRBJ2-7
CAINPTGLSYEQYF
>TRBV7-9|TRBJ2-2
CASSFSGTGELFF
>TRBV5-6|TRBJ1-1
CASSPRDRGFEAFF
>TRBV7-2|TRBJ2-3
CASSLGQLAGGSSTDTQYF
>TRBV6-6|TRBJ2-7
CASSYSPFAHEQYF